The clone carrying this T cell receptor beta chain was found a few times. In the same sample, other DNA sequences code for this CDR3. This sample stems from a study of shared clonotypes between healthy human individuals. Sequenced by immunoSEQ multiplex PCR; TCRdb stores in-frame clones only, minus some. The data hold a few million clones, with more than 85% observed a single time. The clonotype comes from a man aged 18 to 35 in good health. Some clones in this sample may be carry-over from other donors' samples. Material for sequencing was naive CD4+ T cells from PBMCs. Subset noted: CD45RA+ positively selected.

The CDR3 loop reads CASSLQGRNTEAFF. The CDR3, as DNA: TGTGCCAGCAGCCTACAGGGACGGAACACTGAAGCTTTCTTT. The chain couples TRBV7-9 to TRBJ1-1; D possibly corresponds to TRBD1 (6 bases). The CDR3 runs to 14 residues. Germline CDR1 is SEHNR and CDR2 is FQNEAQ (reference sequence). V lost 5 bases and J lost 1, with 11 bases in between.